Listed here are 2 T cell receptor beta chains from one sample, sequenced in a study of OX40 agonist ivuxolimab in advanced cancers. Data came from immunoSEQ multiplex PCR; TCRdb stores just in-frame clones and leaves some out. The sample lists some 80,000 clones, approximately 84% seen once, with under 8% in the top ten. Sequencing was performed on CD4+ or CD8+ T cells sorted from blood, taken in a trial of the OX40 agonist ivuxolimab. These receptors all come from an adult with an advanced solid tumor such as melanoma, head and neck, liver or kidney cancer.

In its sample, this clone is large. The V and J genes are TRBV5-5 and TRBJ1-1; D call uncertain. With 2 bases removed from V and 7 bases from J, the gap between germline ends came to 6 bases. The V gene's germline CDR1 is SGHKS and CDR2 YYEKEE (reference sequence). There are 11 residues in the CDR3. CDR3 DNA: TGTGCCAGCAGCTTATGGGGTGAAGCTTTCTTT. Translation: CASSLWGEAFF.

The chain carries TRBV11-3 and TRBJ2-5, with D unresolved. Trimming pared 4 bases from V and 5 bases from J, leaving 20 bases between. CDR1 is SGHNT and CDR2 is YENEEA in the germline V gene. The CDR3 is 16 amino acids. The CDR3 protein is CASSSNPIPRKETQYF. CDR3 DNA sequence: TGTGCCAGCAGCTCCAACCCTATACCGAGGAAGGAGACCCAGTACTTC.